The 7 T cell receptor beta chains presented below share a single source sample, sequenced in a study of cytomegalovirus exposure and HLA in healthy donors. The PCR made use of 60 Vbeta and 13 Jbeta primers. Sequencing was performed with immunoSEQ multiplex PCR; in TCRdb, only in-frame clones are kept and a portion is missing. This sample has 150,000 to 200,000 clones, with 65% to 80% found just once. Sequencing was done on a sample of PBMCs. The origin of the receptors is a woman between 40 and 55 years old in good health and CMV-seropositive.

The V and J genes are TRBV4-3 and TRBJ2-1, with 12 bases identical to TRBD2. Looked up from germline, CDR1 is LGHNA and CDR2 is YSLEER. V was pared by 2 bases and J by 6 bases, with 8 bases of the junction left unmatched. CDR3 size: 17 residues. CDR3 loop: CASSQSRTSGNRNEQFF. The DNA for the CDR3 is TGCGCCAGCAGCCAATCCCGGACTAGCGGGAACCGCAATGAGCAGTTCTTC.

The gene calls are TRBV28 and TRBJ1-2; D gene ambiguous. V lost 7 bases and J lost 7, with 10 bases in between. Germline CDR1 reads MDHEN; CDR2 reads SYDVKM. CDR3 length: 11 amino acids. The CDR3 region is CASKGSGGYTF. CDR3 coding DNA: TGTGCCAGCAAAGGAAGCGGTGGCTACACCTTC.

This chain connects TRBV12-5 to TRBJ1-3; D unclear. CDR3 length: 16 amino acids. CDR1 is LGHNT and CDR2 is FRNRAP in the germline V gene. Trimming took off 0 bases at V and 2 bases at J, with 11 bases between the two ends. The CDR3 protein is CASGLVVSGTGNTIYF. CDR3 in DNA: TGTGCTAGTGGTTTGGTAGTGTCGGGAACTGGAAACACCATATATTTT.

Worth noting for this clone: Other nucleotide sequences from this sample produce the same CDR3. This sequence joins TRBV30 and TRBJ2-3; D is possibly TRBD2 (5 bases). The V end was cut by 0 bases, the J end by 0 bases, with 13 bases between. Germline V gene lookup returns CDR1 GTSNPN and CDR2 SVGIG (reference sequence). This CDR3 is 16 amino acids long. The CDR3 region has the DNA TGTGCCTGGAGTGTACTATCGGGAACTAGCACAGATACGCAGTATTTT. The encoded protein is CAWSVLSGTSTDTQYF. The whole variable domain, remainder taken from reference TRBV30 and TRBJ2-3, is SQTIHQWPATLVQPVGSPLSLECTVEGTSNPNLYWYRQAAGRGLQLLFYSVGIGQISSEVPQNLSASRPQDRQFILSSKKLLLSDSGFYLCAWSVLSGTSTDTQYFGPGTRLTVL.

This chain links TRBV19 with TRBJ2-2; TRBD2 agrees at 11 bases. This CDR3 has 17 amino acids. V gave up 6 bases and J gave up 1 base; unmatched junction bases: 7. Germline loops: CDR1 LNHDA, CDR2 SQIVND (reference sequence). The CDR3, as DNA: TGTGCCAGTAGCCCATTAGCGGGGGGGCTGAACACCGGGGAGCTGTTTTTT. Its translation: CASSPLAGGLNTGELFF. Based on the CDR3 plus reference TRBV19 and TRBJ2-2, the full variable domain is DGGITQSPKYLFRKEGQNVTLSCEQNLNHDAMYWYRQDPGQGLRLIYYSQIVNDFQKGDIAEGYSVSREKKESFPLTVTSAQKNPTAFYLCASSPLAGGLNTGELFFGEGSRLTVL.

This chain uses TRBV4-1 with TRBJ1-2; D is perhaps TRBD1 (5 bases). The germline CDR1 and CDR2 sequences are MGHRA and YSYEKL. The V and J ends lost 4 bases and 4 bases respectively, with 16 bases between them. This CDR3 contains 15 residues. This CDR3 reads CASSPEIGGSYGYTF. As DNA, the CDR3 is TGCGCCAGCAGCCCCGAAATTGGGGGGTCCTATGGCTACACCTTC.

V is TRBV6-5 and J is TRBJ2-5, with 10 bases lining up with TRBD1. The V gene's germline CDR1 is MNHEY and CDR2 SVGAGI. The trim removed 2 bases at V and 3 bases at J, leaving 3 bases unmatched. The CDR3 has 15 residues. For the CDR3, the DNA is TGTGCCAGCAGTTACGGGGGACAGGGGAAAGAGACCCAGTACTTC. This translates into CASSYGGQGKETQYF.